This T cell receptor (beta chain) was documented in a study of T cell changes during pregnancy in multiple sclerosis. Data came from immunoSEQ multiplex PCR; TCRdb stores just in-frame clones and leaves some out. The sample carries about 83,000 clones, roughly nine tenths recorded once. Germline values: CDR1 SGHVS, CDR2 FQNEAQ. With 4 bases removed from V and 14 bases from J, the gap between germline ends came to 17 bases. This CDR3 comprises 13 residues. Here the sequenced sample was PBMCs, taken in the first trimester of pregnancy. This chain links TRBV7-8 with TRBJ1-4, with D tentatively TRBD1 (6 bases). The source of this sequence is a female donor in good health, serving as a control in a pregnancy study. Some clones in this sample may be carry-over from other donors' samples. CDR3 loop: CASSYSSGASLFF. Written as DNA, the CDR3 is TGTGCCAGCAGCTATTCCTCAGGGGCTAGTCTGTTTTTT.